This T cell receptor beta chain was identified during a study of identical twins. Study findings and constraints: There is a chance that invariant MAIT and iNKT cells partially muddied zero-insertion analyses. The models systematically underestimated how much out-of-frame TCR alpha was shared in monozygotic twins.

TCRdb itself ran the 5' RACE reads through MiXCR, one entry per CDR3 protein. This sample has 1.5 million to 2 million distinct CDR3 sequences, with less than 35% found just once. This clonotype showed up just a few times. Antigen specificity is unknown. All donors were healthy, and all were Caucasian. Germline CDR1 and CDR2: SGHRS and YFSETQ. The CDR3 contains 15 residues. V lost 0 bases and J 2 bases, leaving 11 bases between the germline ends. The TCR comes from a newborn girl in good health. The chain couples TRBV5-1 to TRBJ1-2; TRBD1 might be the D (5 bases). Input material: cord blood. The CDR3 DNA sequence: TGCGCCAGCAGCTTGGTCGGACACGGCAACTATGGCTACACCTTC. Protein sequence: CASSLVGHGNYGYTF.